These 24 T cell receptor beta chains were all obtained from the same sample, sequenced in a study of technical replicates of blood from several donors. Only in-frame clones appear in the TCRdb table, and some are missing; sequencing was by immunoSEQ multiplex PCR. The top ten hold about 5.1% of the sample, which has more than 75,000 clones, 80% to 90% seen once. Source material: PBMCs. All receptors come from a human donor in good health. Some clones in this sample may be carry-over from other donors' samples.

The gene calls are TRBV12-5 and TRBJ2-5; D remains ambiguous. The CDR3 covers 16 residues. Trimming took 2 bases from V and 0 from J, leaving 13 bases between them. CDR1 is LGHNT and CDR2 is FRNRAP in the germline V gene. The CDR3 reads CASGLPLPGYQETQYF. The CDR3, as DNA: TGTGCTAGTGGTTTGCCCCTTCCCGGGTACCAAGAGACCCAGTACTTC.

The genes are TRBV7-9 and TRBJ1-2; a weak D match, TRBD1 (6 bases). CDR3 length equals 15 residues. With 5 bases removed from V and 3 bases from J, the gap between germline ends came to 16 bases. CDR1 and CDR2 (germline): SEHNR, FQNEAQ (reference sequence). CDR3 nucleotide sequence: TGTGCCAGCAGCCAGGGGAGCCCCGTGGACTATGGCTACACCTTC. This gives the protein CASSQGSPVDYGYTF.

The chain uses TRBV4-1 and TRBJ2-7; D is perhaps TRBD2 (5 bases). CDR1 and CDR2 from the germline V gene are MGHRA and YSYEKL. This CDR3 has 16 residues. V lost 5 bases, J lost 0 bases, and 17 bases lay in between. CDR3 sequence reads: CASSSRHREGSYEQYF. The CDR3 nucleotides read TGCGCCAGCAGCTCCAGGCACCGGGAAGGCTCCTACGAGCAGTACTTC.

This clone has a handful of counts. The chain combines TRBV5-4 with TRBJ1-4; 9 bases fit TRBD1. Per germline, CDR1 SGHNT and CDR2 YYREEE (reference sequence). The CDR3 loop spans 15 amino acids. The J segment lost 5 bases and the V segment lost 3 bases, leaving 5 bases of the junction unmatched. This chain's CDR3 is CASSSRQGGNEKLFF. The CDR3 nucleotides read TGTGCCAGCAGCTCTCGACAGGGGGGGAATGAAAAACTGTTTTTT.

This chain connects TRBV7-8 to TRBJ2-7; 9 positions agree with TRBD1. Germline values: CDR1 SGHVS, CDR2 FQNEAQ. V was clipped by 5 bases and J by 3 bases; unmatched bases: 5. The CDR3 contains 14 residues. CDR3 nucleotide sequence: TGTGCCAGCAGCCATCGACAGGGGGGCTACGAGCAGTACTTC. Translation gives CASSHRQGGYEQYF.

This sequence joins TRBV5-8 and TRBJ2-7; the D is unclear. The germline V gene has CDR1 SGHTS and CDR2 YDEGEE. V lost 3 bases, J lost 4 bases, and 17 bases lay in between. The CDR3 extends over 15 amino acids. The CDR3 spells CASSSPGRFLYEQYF. Here the CDR3 DNA reads TGTGCCAGCAGCTCCCCGGGTAGATTTCTTTACGAGCAGTACTTC.

The V gene is TRBV7-6, the J gene TRBJ2-5; no definite D call. The CDR3 has 13 residues. Trimming removed 2 bases at V and 1 base at J, with 5 bases between. Germline V gene sequence: CDR1 SGHVS, CDR2 FNYEAQ. The CDR3 sequence: CASSLNFQETQYF. CDR3 sequence (DNA): TGTGCCAGCAGCTTAAACTTCCAAGAGACCCAGTACTTC.

Comment on this clone: The junction differs from germline at one of its ends, possibly a read error. The chain combines TRBV6-1 with TRBJ2-7; possible D gene TRBD1, 5 bases. Germline lookup yields CDR1 MNHNS and CDR2 SASEGT. The CDR3 runs 12 residues. The DNA for the CDR3 is TGTGCCAGCAGTGAAGATCGCTCATTTAGGGGCTTC. Translating gives CASSEDRSFRGF.

The chain uses TRBV6-5 and TRBJ1-3; D might be TRBD1 (6 bases). The CDR3 extends over 15 amino acids. Germline assignment: CDR1 MNHEY and CDR2 SVGAGI. The V and J ends lost 2 bases and 0 bases respectively, with 8 bases between them. CDR3 amino acids: CASSYDRSSGNTIYF. CDR3 DNA: TGTGCCAGCAGTTACGACAGGAGCTCTGGAAACACCATATATTTT.

V and J are TRBV27 and TRBJ2-7; 9 bases align to TRBD1. CDR1 is MNHEY and CDR2 is SMNVEV in the germline V gene (reference sequence). J gave up 4 bases and V 5 bases, and 6 bases lay outside the gene matches. The length of the CDR3 is 14 residues. Written as DNA, the CDR3 is TGTGCCAGCAGTCCGCGGGACAGGGTTTACGAGCAGTACTTC. Protein sequence: CASSPRDRVYEQYF.

This chain connects TRBV5-5 to TRBJ1-4, with D possibly matching TRBD1 (5 bases). The CDR3 has 15 residues. V lost 3 bases, J lost 0 bases, and 9 bases lay in between. In germline, CDR1 is SGHKS, CDR2 YYEKEE (reference sequence). CDR3 in DNA: TGTGCCAGCAGCTCCCAGGGCGCAACTAATGAAAAACTGTTTTTT. Amino acids: CASSSQGATNEKLFF.

This chain uses TRBV6-1 with TRBJ1-2, with D perhaps matching TRBD1 (6 bases). Germline CDR1 and CDR2: MNHNS and SASEGT. This CDR3 spans 15 amino acids. Trimming stripped 0 bases from V and 8 bases from J, with 16 bases between. The CDR3 loop is CASSEAQSGTSGYTF. The CDR3 region has the DNA TGTGCCAGCAGTGAAGCCCAAAGTGGGACATCCGGCTACACCTTC.

This chain links TRBV6-5 with TRBJ2-5; TRBD2 is a possible D gene (5 bases). Trimming shortened V by 5 bases and J by 2 bases, and 12 bases separated the two germline ends. This CDR3 has 14 amino acids. The germline V gene has CDR1 MNHEY and CDR2 SVGAGI. The CDR3 protein is CASSQALAQETQYF. The CDR3 DNA follows: TGTGCCAGCAGTCAGGCGTTAGCGCAAGAGACCCAGTACTTC.

This rearrangement joins TRBV4-3 to TRBJ2-7; 8 bases agree with TRBD1. V was pared by 0 bases and J by 4 bases, with 8 bases of the junction left unmatched. CDR3 length: 16 amino acids. Germline values: CDR1 LGHNA, CDR2 YSLEER. Here the CDR3 DNA reads TGCGCCAGCAGCCAAGATGCGGCAGGGGGCGGTTACGAGCAGTACTTC. Translated, it gives CASSQDAAGGGYEQYF.

This clone was seen a single time. The V and J genes are TRBV6-5 and TRBJ2-3, with 10 positions matching TRBD2. The CDR3 extends over 14 amino acids. V lost 7 bases, J lost 4 bases, and 5 bases stayed unmatched. Germline CDR1 MNHEY, CDR2 SVGAGI. The CDR3 loop is CASKSGRGADTQYF. CDR3 DNA sequence: TGTGCCAGCAAAAGCGGGAGGGGAGCAGATACGCAGTATTTT.

The chain has TRBV20-1 and TRBJ1-1; possible D gene TRBD1, 5 bases. Germline CDR1 DFQATT, CDR2 SNEGSKA (reference sequence). This CDR3 comprises 11 residues. V lost 7 bases and J 4 bases, leaving 10 bases between the germline ends. CDR3 loop: CSVKGPTEAFF. CDR3 bases: TGCAGTGTTAAGGGGCCCACTGAAGCTTTCTTT.

The chain is built from TRBV4-3 and TRBJ1-1; the D gene is possibly TRBD1 (6 bases). V lost 0 bases to trimming and J lost 1 base, with 12 bases between them. CDR1 is LGHNA, CDR2 YSLEER, per germline. CDR3 length equals 16 residues. CDR3 amino acids: CASSQDSGAWNTEAFF. The CDR3 DNA sequence: TGCGCCAGCAGCCAAGATTCAGGGGCTTGGAACACTGAAGCTTTCTTT.

This CDR3 reads CASSVGSGLAGAQETQYF. The CDR3 region has the DNA TGTGCCAGCAGCGTAGGGTCCGGGCTAGCGGGGGCTCAAGAGACCCAGTACTTC. The rearrangement joins TRBV9 to TRBJ2-5; 10 bases fit TRBD2. V lost 0 bases to trimming and J lost 2 bases; unmatched junction nucleotides: 10. CDR3 length: 18 residues. Germline V CDR1 and CDR2: SGDLS, YYNGEE.

The chain carries TRBV7-9 and TRBJ2-3; a weak D match, TRBD1 (5 bases). The CDR3 is made up of 14 amino acids. Germline V gene data show CDR1 as SEHNR and CDR2 as FQNEAQ (reference sequence). The V and J ends lost 1 base and 4 bases respectively, with 9 bases between them. Here the CDR3 reads CASSLGGPADTQYF. Here the CDR3 DNA reads TGTGCCAGCAGCTTAGGGGGCCCAGCAGATACGCAGTATTTT.

As regards this clone: Other DNA sequences in the same sample also yield this CDR3. V and J are TRBV9 and TRBJ2-2; 10 nucleotides match TRBD2. The V gene end was trimmed by 0 bases and the J gene end by 4 bases; junction bases not matched to a gene: 3. Germline V CDR1 and CDR2: SGDLS, YYNGEE. The CDR3 is made up of 16 amino acids. Written as DNA, the CDR3 is TGTGCCAGCAGCGTAGGCCCTAGCGGGAGCACCGGGGAGCTGTTTTTT. Translation gives CASSVGPSGSTGELFF.

This clone has only one observation. J is TRBJ2-6 and V is TRBV4-3; TRBD1 aligns across 9 bases. The CDR3 totals 15 residues. After removal of 11 bases from V and 2 bases from J, the junction contained 7 bases not matched to a gene. In germline, CDR1 is LGHNA, CDR2 YSLEER. Written as DNA, the CDR3 is TGCGCCTCCGGGACAGGGATGGCTGGGGCCAACGTCCTGACTTTC. It translates to CASGTGMAGANVLTF.

The CDR3 protein is CASSRTGGRSLEAFF. In nucleotides, the CDR3 is TGTGCCAGTAGTAGGACAGGGGGCAGATCTCTTGAAGCTTTCTTT. The chain links TRBV19 to TRBJ1-1; 11 positions agree with TRBD1. V shed 4 bases and J 7 bases; nucleotides not matched to a gene: 8. Germline V gene sequence: CDR1 LNHDA, CDR2 SQIVND (reference sequence). CDR3 length: 15 amino acids.

V is TRBV27 and J is TRBJ1-4; D possibly corresponds to TRBD1 (6 bases). From germline, CDR1 is MNHEY and CDR2 SMNVEV (reference sequence). The CDR3 contains 19 residues. The ends were cut back, 5 bases at V and 3 bases at J, with 25 bases in the middle. DNA of the CDR3: TGTGCCAGCAGTGGAAGAACCGGACAGAAAAAGGATCCTAATGAAAAACTGTTTTTT. Amino acids: CASSGRTGQKKDPNEKLFF.

CDR3 residues: CASSVVSNSDTQYF. CDR3 in DNA: TGTGCCAGCAGCGTAGTCTCGAACTCAGATACGCAGTATTTT. The chain is built from TRBV9 and TRBJ2-3; D call uncertain. The length of the CDR3 is 14 residues. The germline gives CDR1 SGDLS, CDR2 YYNGEE. The V end lost 0 bases, the J end lost 4 bases, and 9 bases lay between the germline ends.